This T cell receptor beta chain was identified during a study of OX40 agonist ivuxolimab in advanced cancers. Study-level information: The group had a mean age of roughly 65 years, ranged from about 23 to 85, and was 80% to 85% male. Partial responses occurred in Three dose-escalation patients, one with hepatocellular carcinoma and two with cutaneous melanoma. Study findings and constraints: Clonal expansion was among the lowest in partial responders at 0.1-3.0 mg/kg, especially CD8+. On average, CD8+ T cells had more expanded clones than CD4+.

The germline V gene has CDR1 SNHLY and CDR2 FYNNEI. Trimming cost V 3 bases and J 7 bases, with 12 bases left between them. The CDR3 is 14 residues long. In the case of this clone: The target antigen is unknown.

The data were produced by immunoSEQ multiplex PCR, yet TCRdb's version contains in-frame clones alone and is incomplete. Of tens of thousands of clones listed, 87% are singletons. This receptor was taken from an adult with an advanced solid tumor such as melanoma, head and neck, liver or kidney cancer. This material consisted of CD4+ or CD8+ T cells sorted from blood, taken in a trial of the OX40 agonist ivuxolimab. The genes are TRBV2 and TRBJ2-2, with D perhaps TRBD2 (6 bases). DNA of the CDR3: TGTGCCAGCAGTGAGTTCGGGGGACGCGGGGAGCTGTTTTTT. Encoded protein: CASSEFGGRGELFF.